This T cell receptor (beta chain) was sequenced in a study of blood T cells in healthy people across ages. Broader study findings: Researchers said unsorted PBMCs prevented a conclusive naive versus antigen-experienced comparison. A roughly linear fall in TCR beta diversity per million T cells was seen with increasing age.

Regarding this clonotype: Antigen: not known.

Germline assignment: CDR1 SQVTM and CDR2 ANQGSEA. CDR3 size: 13 residues. Using a J-beta primer mix together with a sample-barcoded 5' primer, a second PCR was run for about 7 to 12 cycles. Every cDNA molecule carried a tag from a template-switch adaptor bearing 12 random nucleotides. TCRdb analysed the 5' RACE reads with MiXCR anew, one entry per CDR3 protein. In the table there are hundreds of thousands of distinct CDR3 sequences, 40% to 50% of which are singletons. Sequences were obtained from blood. V gene TRBV29-1 combines with J gene TRBJ1-1; D remains ambiguous. The clonotype comes from a man older than 75 in good health. CDR3 residues: CTSMVRMNTEAFF. DNA for the CDR3: TGCACCTCAATGGTACGGATGAACACTGAAGCTTTCTTT.